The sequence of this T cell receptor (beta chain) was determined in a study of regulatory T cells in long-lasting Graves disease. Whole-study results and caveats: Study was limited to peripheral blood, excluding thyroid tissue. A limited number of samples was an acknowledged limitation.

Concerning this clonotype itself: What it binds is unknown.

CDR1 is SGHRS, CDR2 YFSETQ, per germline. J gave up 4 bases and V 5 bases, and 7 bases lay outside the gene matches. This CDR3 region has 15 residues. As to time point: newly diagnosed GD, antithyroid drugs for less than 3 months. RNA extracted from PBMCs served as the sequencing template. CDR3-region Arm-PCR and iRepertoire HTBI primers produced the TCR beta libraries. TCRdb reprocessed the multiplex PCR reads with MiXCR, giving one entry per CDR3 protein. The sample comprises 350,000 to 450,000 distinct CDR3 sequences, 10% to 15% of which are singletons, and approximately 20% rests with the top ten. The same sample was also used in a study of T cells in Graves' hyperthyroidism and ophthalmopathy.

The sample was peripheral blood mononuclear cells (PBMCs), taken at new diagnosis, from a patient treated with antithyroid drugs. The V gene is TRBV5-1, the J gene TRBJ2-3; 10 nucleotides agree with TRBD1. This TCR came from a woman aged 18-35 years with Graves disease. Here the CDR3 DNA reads TGCGCCAGCAGTGCCCCGGGACAGGGGCCAGATACGCAGTATTTT. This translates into CASSAPGQGPDTQYF.